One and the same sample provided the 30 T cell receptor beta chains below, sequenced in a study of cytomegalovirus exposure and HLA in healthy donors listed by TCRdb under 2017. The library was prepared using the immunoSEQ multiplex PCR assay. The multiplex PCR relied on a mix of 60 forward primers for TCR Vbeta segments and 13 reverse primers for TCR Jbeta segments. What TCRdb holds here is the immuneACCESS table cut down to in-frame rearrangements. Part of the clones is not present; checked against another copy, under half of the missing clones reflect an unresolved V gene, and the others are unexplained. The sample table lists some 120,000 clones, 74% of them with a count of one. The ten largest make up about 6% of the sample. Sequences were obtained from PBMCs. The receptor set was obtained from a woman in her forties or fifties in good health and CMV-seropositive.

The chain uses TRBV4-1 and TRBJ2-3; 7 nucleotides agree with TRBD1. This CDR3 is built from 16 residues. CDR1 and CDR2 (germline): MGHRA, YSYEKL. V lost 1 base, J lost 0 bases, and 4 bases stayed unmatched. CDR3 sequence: CASSQGDRGSTDTQYF. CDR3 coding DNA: TGCGCCAGCAGCCAAGGGGACAGAGGGAGCACAGATACGCAGTATTTT.

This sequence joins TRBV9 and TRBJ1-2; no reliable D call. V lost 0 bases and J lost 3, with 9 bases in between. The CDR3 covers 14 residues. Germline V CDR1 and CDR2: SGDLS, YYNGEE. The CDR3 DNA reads TGTGCCAGCAGCGTAGGAGGGCAAGACTATGGCTACACCTTC. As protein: CASSVGGQDYGYTF.

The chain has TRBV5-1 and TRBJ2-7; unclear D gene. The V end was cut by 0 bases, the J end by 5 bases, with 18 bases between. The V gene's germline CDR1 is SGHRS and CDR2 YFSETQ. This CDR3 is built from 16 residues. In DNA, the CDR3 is TGCGCCAGCAGCTTGGAAAGCTTTTCTGGGCTCGACGAGCAGTACTTC. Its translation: CASSLESFSGLDEQYF.

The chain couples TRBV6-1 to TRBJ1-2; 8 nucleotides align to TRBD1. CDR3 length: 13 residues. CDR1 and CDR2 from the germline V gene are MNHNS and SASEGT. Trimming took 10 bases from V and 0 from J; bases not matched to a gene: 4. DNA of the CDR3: TGTGCCATACAGGGGGTCACTAACTATGGCTACACCTTC. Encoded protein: CAIQGVTNYGYTF.

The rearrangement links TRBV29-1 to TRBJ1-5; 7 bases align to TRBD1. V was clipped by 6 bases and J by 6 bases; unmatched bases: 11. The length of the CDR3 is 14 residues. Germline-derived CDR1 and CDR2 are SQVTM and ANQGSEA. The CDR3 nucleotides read TGCAGCGTAGTACAGGGGACAAGCGGTCAGCCCCAGCATTTT. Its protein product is CSVVQGTSGQPQHF.

The CDR3: CASSTEQGTYQETQYF. DNA of the CDR3: TGTGCCAGCAGCACAGAACAGGGAACATACCAAGAGACCCAGTACTTC. V and J are TRBV9 and TRBJ2-5; possibly TRBD1 for D (6 bases). Trimming left V 4 bases short and J 0 bases short, with 16 bases between. The CDR3 loop spans 16 amino acids. CDR1 SGDLS and CDR2 YYNGEE come from the germline V gene.

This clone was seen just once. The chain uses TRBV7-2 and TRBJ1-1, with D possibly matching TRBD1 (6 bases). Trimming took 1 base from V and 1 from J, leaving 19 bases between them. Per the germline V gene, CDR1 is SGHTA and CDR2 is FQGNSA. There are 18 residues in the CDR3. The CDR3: CASSLGLPGTYKNTEAFF. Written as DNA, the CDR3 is TGTGCCAGCAGCTTAGGGTTGCCAGGGACATACAAGAACACTGAAGCTTTCTTT.

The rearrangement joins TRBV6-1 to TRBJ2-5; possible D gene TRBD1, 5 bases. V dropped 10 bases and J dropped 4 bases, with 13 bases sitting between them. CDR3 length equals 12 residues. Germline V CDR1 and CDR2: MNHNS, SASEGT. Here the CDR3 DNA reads TGTGCCACGTCGCGGCAGGGAGAGACCCAGTACTTC. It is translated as CATSRQGETQYF.

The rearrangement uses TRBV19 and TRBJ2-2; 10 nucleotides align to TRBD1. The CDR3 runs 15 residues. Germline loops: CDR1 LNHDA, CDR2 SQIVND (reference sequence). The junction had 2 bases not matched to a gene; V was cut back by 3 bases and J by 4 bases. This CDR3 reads CASSMRQGATGELFF. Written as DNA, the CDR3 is TGTGCCAGTAGTATGAGACAGGGGGCCACCGGGGAGCTGTTTTTT.

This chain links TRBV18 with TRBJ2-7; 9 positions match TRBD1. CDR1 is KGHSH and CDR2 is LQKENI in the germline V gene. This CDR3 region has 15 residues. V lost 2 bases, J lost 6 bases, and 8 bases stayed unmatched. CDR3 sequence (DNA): TGTGCCAGCTCACCAAGGACAGGGGCAAGGGGCGAGCAGTACTTC. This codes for CASSPRTGARGEQYF.

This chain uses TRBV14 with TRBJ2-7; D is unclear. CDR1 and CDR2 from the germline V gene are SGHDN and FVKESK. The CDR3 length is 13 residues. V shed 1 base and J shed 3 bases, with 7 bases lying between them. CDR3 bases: TGTGCCAGCAGCCAAGTCCCTTACTACGAGCAGTACTTC. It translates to CASSQVPYYEQYF.

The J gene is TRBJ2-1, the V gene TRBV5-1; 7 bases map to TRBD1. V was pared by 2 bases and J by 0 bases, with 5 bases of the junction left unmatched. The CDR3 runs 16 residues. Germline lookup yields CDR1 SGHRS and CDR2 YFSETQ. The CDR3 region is CASSLTGASSYNEQFF. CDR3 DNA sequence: TGCGCCAGCAGCTTAACAGGGGCCAGCTCCTACAATGAGCAGTTCTTC. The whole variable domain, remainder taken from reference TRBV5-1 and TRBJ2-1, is KAGVTQTPRYLIKTRGQQVTLSCSPISGHRSVSWYQQTPGQGLQFLFEYFSETQRNKGNFPGRFSGRQFSNSRSEMNVSTLELGDSALYLCASSLTGASSYNEQFFGPGTRLTVL.

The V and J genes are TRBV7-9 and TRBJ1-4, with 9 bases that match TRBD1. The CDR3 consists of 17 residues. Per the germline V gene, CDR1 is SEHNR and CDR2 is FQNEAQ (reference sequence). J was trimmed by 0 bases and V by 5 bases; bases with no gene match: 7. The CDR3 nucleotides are TGTGCCAGCAGCCCTCGACAGGGGGTCGCAACTAATGAAAAACTGTTTTTT. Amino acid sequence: CASSPRQGVATNEKLFF.

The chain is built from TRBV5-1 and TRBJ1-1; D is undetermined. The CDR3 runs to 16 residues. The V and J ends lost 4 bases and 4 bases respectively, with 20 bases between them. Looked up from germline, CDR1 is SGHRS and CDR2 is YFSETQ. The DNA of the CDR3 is TGCGCCAGCAGCCCGGGCGCGGGGTTTCAAGGCACTGAAGCTTTCTTT. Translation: CASSPGAGFQGTEAFF.

Here the CDR3 reads CASSLGLGGRTDTQYF. Written as DNA, the CDR3 is TGTGCCAGCAGCTTAGGCTTAGGCGGCCGCACAGATACGCAGTATTTT. The V gene is TRBV11-3, the J gene TRBJ2-3; no definite D call. Trimming cost V 1 base and J 1 base, with 12 bases left between them. The CDR3 loop spans 16 amino acids. Germline CDR1 reads SGHNT; CDR2 reads YENEEA.

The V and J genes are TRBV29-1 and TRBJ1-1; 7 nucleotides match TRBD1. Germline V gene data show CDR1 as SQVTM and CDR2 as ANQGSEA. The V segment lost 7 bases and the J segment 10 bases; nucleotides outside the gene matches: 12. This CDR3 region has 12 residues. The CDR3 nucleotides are TGCAGCGCAGCCGAGGGGGCGAGTGTAGCTTTCTTT. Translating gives CSAAEGASVAFF.

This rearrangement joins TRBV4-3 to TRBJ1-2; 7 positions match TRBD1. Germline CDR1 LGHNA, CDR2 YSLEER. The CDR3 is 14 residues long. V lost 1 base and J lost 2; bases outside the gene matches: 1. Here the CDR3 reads CASSQVRGNYGYTF. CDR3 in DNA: TGCGCCAGCAGCCAAGTCAGGGGGAACTATGGCTACACCTTC.

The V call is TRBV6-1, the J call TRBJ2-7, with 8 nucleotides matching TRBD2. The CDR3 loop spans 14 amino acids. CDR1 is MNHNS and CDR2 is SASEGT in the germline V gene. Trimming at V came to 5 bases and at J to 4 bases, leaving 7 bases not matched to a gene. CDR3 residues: CASSLGTSAYEQYF. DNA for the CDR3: TGTGCCAGCAGTCTTGGGACTAGTGCATACGAGCAGTACTTC.

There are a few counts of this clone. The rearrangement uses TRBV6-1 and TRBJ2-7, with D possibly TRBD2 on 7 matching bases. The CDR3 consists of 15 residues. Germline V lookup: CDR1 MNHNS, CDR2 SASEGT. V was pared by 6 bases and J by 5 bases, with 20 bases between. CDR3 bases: TGTGCCAGCAGCCGCCTGGGGGGGCCTCGGGACGAGCAGTACTTC. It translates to CASSRLGGPRDEQYF.

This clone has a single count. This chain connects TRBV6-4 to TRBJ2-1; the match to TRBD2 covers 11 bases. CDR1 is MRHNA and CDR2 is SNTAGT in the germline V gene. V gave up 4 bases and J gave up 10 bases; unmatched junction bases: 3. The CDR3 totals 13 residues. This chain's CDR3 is CASSALAGGEQFF. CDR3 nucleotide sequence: TGTGCCAGCAGTGCCCTAGCGGGGGGCGAGCAGTTCTTC.

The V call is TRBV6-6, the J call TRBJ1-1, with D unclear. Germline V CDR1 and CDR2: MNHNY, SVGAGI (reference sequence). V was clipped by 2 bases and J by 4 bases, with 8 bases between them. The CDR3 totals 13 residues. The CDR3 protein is CASSYVKLTEAFF. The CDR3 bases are TGTGCCAGCAGTTACGTGAAACTCACTGAAGCTTTCTTT.

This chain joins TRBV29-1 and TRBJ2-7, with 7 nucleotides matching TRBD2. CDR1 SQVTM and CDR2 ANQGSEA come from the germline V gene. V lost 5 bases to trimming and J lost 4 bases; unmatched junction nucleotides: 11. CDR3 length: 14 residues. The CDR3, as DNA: TGCAGCGTTTTGGCTTGGGGGGGATCTTACGAGCAGTACTTC. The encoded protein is CSVLAWGGSYEQYF.

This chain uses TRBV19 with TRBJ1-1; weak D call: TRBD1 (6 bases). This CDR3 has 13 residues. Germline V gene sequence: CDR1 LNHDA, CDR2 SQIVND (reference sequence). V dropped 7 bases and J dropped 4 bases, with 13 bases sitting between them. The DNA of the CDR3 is TGTGCCAGTACCAGGGGCACACCCACTGAAGCTTTCTTT. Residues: CASTRGTPTEAFF.

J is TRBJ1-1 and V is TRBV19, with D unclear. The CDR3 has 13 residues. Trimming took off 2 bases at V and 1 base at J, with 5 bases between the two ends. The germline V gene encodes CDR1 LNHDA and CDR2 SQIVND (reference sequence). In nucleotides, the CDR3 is TGTGCCAGTAGTATAACCAGGAACACTGAAGCTTTCTTT. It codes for CASSITRNTEAFF.

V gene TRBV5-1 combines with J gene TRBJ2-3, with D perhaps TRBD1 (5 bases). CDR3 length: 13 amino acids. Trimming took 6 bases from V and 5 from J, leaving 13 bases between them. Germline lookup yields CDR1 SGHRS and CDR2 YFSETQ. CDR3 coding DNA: TGCGCCAGCAAGATACAGGACAAAGATACGCAGTATTTT. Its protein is CASKIQDKDTQYF. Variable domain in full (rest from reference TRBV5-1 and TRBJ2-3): KAGVTQTPRYLIKTRGQQVTLSCSPISGHRSVSWYQQTPGQGLQFLFEYFSETQRNKGNFPGRFSGRQFSNSRSEMNVSTLELGDSALYLCASKIQDKDTQYFGPGTRLTVL.

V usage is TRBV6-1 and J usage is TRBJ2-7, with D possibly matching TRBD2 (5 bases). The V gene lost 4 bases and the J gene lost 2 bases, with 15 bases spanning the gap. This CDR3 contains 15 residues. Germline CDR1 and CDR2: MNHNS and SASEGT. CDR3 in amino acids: CASSVIASGTYEQYF. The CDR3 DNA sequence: TGTGCCAGCAGTGTTATAGCGTCGGGAACCTACGAGCAGTACTTC.

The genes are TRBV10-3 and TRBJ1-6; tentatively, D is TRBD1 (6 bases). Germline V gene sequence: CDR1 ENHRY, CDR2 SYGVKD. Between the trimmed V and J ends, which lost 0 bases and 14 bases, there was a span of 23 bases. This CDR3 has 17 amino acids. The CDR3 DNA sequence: TGTGCCATCAGTGAGTCGAGGGGGTCAGGGGCCGCTGGAACCCTCCACTTT. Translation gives CAISESRGSGAAGTLHF.

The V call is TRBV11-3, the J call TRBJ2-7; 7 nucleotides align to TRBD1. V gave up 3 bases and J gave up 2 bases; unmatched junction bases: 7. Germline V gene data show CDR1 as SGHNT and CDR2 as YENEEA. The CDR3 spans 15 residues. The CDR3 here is CASSLGQPSTYEQYF. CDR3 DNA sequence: TGTGCCAGCAGCTTGGGACAGCCAAGTACCTACGAGCAGTACTTC.

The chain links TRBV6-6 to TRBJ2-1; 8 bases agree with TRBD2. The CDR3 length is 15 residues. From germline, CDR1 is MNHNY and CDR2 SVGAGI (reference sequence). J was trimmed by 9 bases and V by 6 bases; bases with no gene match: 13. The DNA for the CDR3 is TGTGCCAGCAGCCCAGGGTGGGCGGGGGGTGGTGAGCAGTTCTTC. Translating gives CASSPGWAGGGEQFF.

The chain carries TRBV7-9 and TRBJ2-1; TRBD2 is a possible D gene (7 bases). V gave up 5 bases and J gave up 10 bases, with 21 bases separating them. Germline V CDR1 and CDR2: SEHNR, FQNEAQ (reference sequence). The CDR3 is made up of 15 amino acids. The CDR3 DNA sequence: TGTGCCAGCAGCCCCGGGCCCCGCGGGGGCATAGAGCAGTTCTTC. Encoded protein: CASSPGPRGGIEQFF.